This entry lists 23 T cell receptor beta chains sequenced from one sample in a study of memory CD4+ T cells and cytomegalovirus serostatus. Only in-frame clones appear in the TCRdb table, and some are missing; sequencing was by immunoSEQ multiplex PCR. The sample has about 44,000 clones, over 60% seen once. Single viable CD3+CD4+CD8-CD45RO+ cells were sorted as the memory CD4+ T cells. Sequences were obtained from memory CD4+ T cells from blood. These TCRs come from an adult in good health and CMV-seronegative.

This chain links TRBV7-6 with TRBJ2-1, with D possibly TRBD1 on 6 matching bases. The CDR3 is 13 residues long. V lost 4 bases and J lost 7, with 11 bases in between. CDR1 SGHVS and CDR2 FNYEAQ come from the germline V gene. The chain's CDR3 is CASSSGVVNEQFF. The CDR3 nucleotides are TGTGCCAGCAGCTCAGGGGTGGTGAATGAGCAGTTCTTC. Variable domain in full (rest from reference TRBV7-6 and TRBJ2-1): GAGVSQSPRYKVTKRGQDVALRCDPISGHVSLYWYRQALGQGPEFLTYFNYEAQQDKSGLPNDRFSAERPEGSISTLTIQRTEQRDSAMYRCASSSGVVNEQFFGPGTRLTVL.

The gene calls are TRBV7-8 and TRBJ1-4, with 7 bases lining up with TRBD1. CDR1 SGHVS and CDR2 FQNEAQ come from the germline V gene. The CDR3 runs to 13 residues. J lost 2 bases, V lost 8 bases, and 2 bases had no gene match. The CDR3 coding sequence is TGTGCCAGCCAACAGGGGACTAATGAAAAACTGTTTTTT. Translation gives CASQQGTNEKLFF. Full variable domain (rest looked up from reference TRBV7-8 and TRBJ1-4): GAGVSQSPRYKVAKRGQDVALRCDPISGHVSLFWYQQALGQGPEFLTYFQNEAQLDKSGLPSDRFFAERPEGSVSTLKIQRTQQEDSAVYLCASQQGTNEKLFFGSGTQLSVL.

For the CDR3, the DNA is TGCAGCGTTGCCTCTCTGAGCACTGAAGCTTTCTTT. This encodes CSVASLSTEAFF. V gene TRBV29-1 combines with J gene TRBJ1-1; D not resolved. This CDR3 region has 12 residues. V was cut by 4 bases and J by 4 bases, with 10 bases left in between. Germline V gene lookup returns CDR1 SQVTM and CDR2 ANQGSEA.

This clone was detected a few times. V gene TRBV30 combines with J gene TRBJ2-3; 10 nucleotides agree with TRBD2. From germline, CDR1 is GTSNPN and CDR2 SVGIG (reference sequence). This CDR3 is 15 amino acids long. The trim removed 3 bases at V and 4 bases at J, leaving 7 bases unmatched. CDR3 in amino acids: CAWSILAGASDTQYF. The CDR3 coding sequence is TGTGCCTGGAGCATTCTAGCGGGGGCCTCAGATACGCAGTATTTT.

This chain links TRBV5-4 with TRBJ2-1, with unresolved D. V lost 4 bases, J lost 9 bases, and 11 bases lay in between. CDR1 is SGHNT, CDR2 YYREEE, per germline (reference sequence). CDR3 length: 12 residues. Here the CDR3 reads CASSLEIGEQFF. The CDR3 bases are TGTGCCAGCAGCCTGGAGATCGGTGAGCAGTTCTTC. Looking up the rest from reference TRBV5-4 and TRBJ2-1 gives the full variable domain: ETGVTQSPTHLIKTRGQQVTLRCSSQSGHNTVSWYQQALGQGPQFIFQYYREEENGRGNFPPRFSGLQFPNYSSELNVNALELDDSALYLCASSLEIGEQFFGPGTRLTVL.

The chain employs TRBV27 and TRBJ2-7; 7 bases agree with TRBD1. Looked up from germline, CDR1 is MNHEY and CDR2 is SMNVEV (reference sequence). Trimming cost V 3 bases and J 1 base; bases outside gene matches: 3. The CDR3 consists of 14 residues. CDR3 residues: CASSLGRGSYEQYF. As DNA, the CDR3 is TGTGCCAGCAGTTTGGGCAGGGGGTCCTACGAGCAGTACTTC.

The rearrangement joins TRBV7-2 to TRBJ2-7, with TRBD1 matching 7 bases. Germline V lookup: CDR1 SGHTA, CDR2 FQGNSA. This CDR3 spans 15 amino acids. Trimming took 4 bases from V and 9 from J; bases not matched to a gene: 15. CDR3 sequence reads: CASSSGGNYAFAQYF. CDR3 sequence (DNA): TGTGCCAGCAGCTCAGGGGGTAATTATGCTTTTGCGCAGTACTTC.

The V call is TRBV7-3, the J call TRBJ2-2; D is ambiguous. CDR3 length: 12 amino acids. CDR1 and CDR2 from the germline V gene are SGHTA and FQGTGA. The V end lost 3 bases, the J end lost 6 bases, and 5 bases lay between the germline ends. The CDR3, as DNA: TGTGCCAGCAGCTTGGGGTCCGGGGAGCTGTTTTTT. Amino acids: CASSLGSGELFF.

This chain uses TRBV7-8 with TRBJ1-6, with D possibly being TRBD1 (5 bases). V shed 5 bases and J shed 7 bases, with 12 bases lying between them. The CDR3 extends over 14 amino acids. In germline, CDR1 is SGHVS, CDR2 FQNEAQ. For the CDR3, the DNA is TGTGCCAGCAGCAGCCGGACACTAAATTCACCCCTCCACTTT. Its translation: CASSSRTLNSPLHF.

The genes are TRBV5-1 and TRBJ2-2; TRBD1 might be the D (6 bases). This CDR3 has 15 residues. Germline CDR1 is SGHRS and CDR2 is YFSETQ. Trimming stripped 1 base from V and 5 bases from J, with 12 bases between. DNA of the CDR3: TGCGCCAGCAGCTTGTACAGGGCCGAAACCGGGGAGCTGTTTTTT. It is translated as CASSLYRAETGELFF. The full variable domain, completed using reference TRBV5-1 and TRBJ2-2, is KAGVTQTPRYLIKTRGQQVTLSCSPISGHRSVSWYQQTPGQGLQFLFEYFSETQRNKGNFPGRFSGRQFSNSRSEMNVSTLELGDSALYLCASSLYRAETGELFFGEGSRLTVL.

J is TRBJ2-3 and V is TRBV27; perhaps TRBD2 as D (5 bases). Per germline, CDR1 MNHEY and CDR2 SMNVEV (reference sequence). The V end lost 0 bases, the J end lost 1 base, and 8 bases lay between the germline ends. This CDR3 spans 15 amino acids. The CDR3 loop reads CASSLSRVGTDTQYF. CDR3 DNA: TGTGCCAGCAGTTTATCGAGGGTAGGCACAGATACGCAGTATTTT.

CDR3 coding DNA: TGCAGCGCCACGGGCAGTGGCAATGAGCAGTTCTTC. As protein: CSATGSGNEQFF. The rearrangement uses TRBV29-1 and TRBJ2-1; D is undetermined. The CDR3 sequence is 12 residues long. Trimming removed 7 bases at V and 6 bases at J, with 13 bases between. Germline V gives CDR1 SQVTM, CDR2 ANQGSEA.

V gene TRBV5-4 combines with J gene TRBJ2-2, with 8 bases fitting TRBD1. After removal of 4 bases from V and 4 bases from J, the junction contained 9 bases not matched to a gene. Germline V gives CDR1 SGHNT, CDR2 YYREEE (reference sequence). The CDR3 is made up of 16 amino acids. The CDR3 sequence: CASSLRQGSSTGELFF. The CDR3 DNA follows: TGTGCCAGCAGCCTAAGACAGGGGAGCTCCACCGGGGAGCTGTTTTTT.

This sequence joins TRBV5-4 and TRBJ2-1; 8 positions match TRBD2. The CDR3 covers 15 residues. Germline V gene lookup returns CDR1 SGHNT and CDR2 YYREEE (reference sequence). J gave up 6 bases and V 2 bases, and 7 bases lay outside the gene matches. The CDR3 bases are TGTGCCAGCAGCTTAGGCCGGGAGGGGTTCAATGAGCAGTTCTTC. This translates into CASSLGREGFNEQFF.

The chain recombines TRBV6-4 with TRBJ1-2, with 8 bases lining up with TRBD1. After removal of 6 bases from V and 8 bases from J, the junction contained 11 bases not matched to a gene. The CDR3 covers 14 residues. CDR1 is MRHNA, CDR2 SNTAGT, per germline. The CDR3 DNA reads TGTGCCAGCAGGACAGGGGAGGGATCGGGCGGCTACACCTTC. It encodes CASRTGEGSGGYTF.

This clone showed up just once. The chain carries TRBV4-2 and TRBJ2-5, with D unclear. The CDR3 is 15 amino acids. Trimming left V 4 bases short and J 1 base short, with 13 bases between. Germline V lookup: CDR1 LGHNA, CDR2 YNFKEQ. DNA of the CDR3: TGTGCCAGCAGCCCTGAGTCCCTCGTCCAAGAGACCCAGTACTTC. This gives the protein CASSPESLVQETQYF.

The gene calls are TRBV5-4 and TRBJ1-1; 9 bases are a match to TRBD1. Germline assignment: CDR1 SGHNT and CDR2 YYREEE (reference sequence). The V gene end was trimmed by 2 bases and the J gene end by 11 bases; junction bases not matched to a gene: 7. This CDR3 is 13 amino acids long. CDR3 DNA: TGTGCCAGCAGCTTCGGACAGGGGCGGTTCGCTTTCTTT. This sequence encodes CASSFGQGRFAFF.

On this clone itself: Other DNA sequences in the sample encode the same CDR3. The V and J genes are TRBV18 and TRBJ1-5, with a weak D call TRBD1 (5 bases). Germline loops: CDR1 KGHSH, CDR2 LQKENI. V dropped 2 bases and J dropped 0 bases, with 8 bases sitting between them. The CDR3 length is 15 residues. CDR3 region: CASSPSGNSNQPQHF. The CDR3 DNA is TGTGCCAGCTCACCATCAGGGAATAGCAATCAGCCCCAGCATTTT.

Concerning this clone: Other DNA sequences within the sample encode an identical CDR3. CDR3 sequence reads: CASSVGGKETQYF. CDR3 DNA: TGTGCCAGCAGCGTAGGGGGTAAAGAGACCCAGTACTTC. The gene calls are TRBV9 and TRBJ2-5; no clear D. V gave up 0 bases and J gave up 3 bases, with 6 bases separating them. The CDR3 consists of 13 residues. The germline CDR1 and CDR2 sequences are SGDLS and YYNGEE.

The rearrangement joins TRBV5-1 to TRBJ2-1; weak D call: TRBD1 (7 bases). The CDR3 covers 16 residues. The germline V and J ends were trimmed by 5 bases and 8 bases, with 23 bases remaining between them. Per the germline V gene, CDR1 is SGHRS and CDR2 is YFSETQ. DNA of the CDR3: TGCGCCAGCAGGCCGTCGGGCGGGACAGCTTTCGATGAGCAGTTCTTC. This sequence encodes CASRPSGGTAFDEQFF. Using reference TRBV5-1 and TRBJ2-1 for the parts outside the CDR3, the full variable domain is KAGVTQTPRYLIKTRGQQVTLSCSPISGHRSVSWYQQTPGQGLQFLFEYFSETQRNKGNFPGRFSGRQFSNSRSEMNVSTLELGDSALYLCASRPSGGTAFDEQFFGPGTRLTVL.

V usage is TRBV19 and J usage is TRBJ1-6; no firm D call. V was shortened by 7 bases and J by 8 bases, with 21 bases between the two germline ends. The CDR3 extends over 16 amino acids. CDR1 and CDR2 from the germline V gene are LNHDA and SQIVND (reference sequence). Written as DNA, the CDR3 is TGTGCCAGTACCAACCTTGGGGATCCGAGGGATTCACCCCTCCACTTT. It is translated as CASTNLGDPRDSPLHF.

J is TRBJ1-6 and V is TRBV6-6; a weak D match, TRBD1 (6 bases). Germline lookup yields CDR1 MNHNY and CDR2 SVGAGI (reference sequence). V gave up 6 bases and J gave up 8 bases, with 14 bases separating them. The CDR3 consists of 14 residues. CDR3: CASSQNRDDSPLHF. The CDR3 DNA is TGTGCCAGCAGCCAGAACAGGGATGATTCACCCCTCCACTTT.

V and J are TRBV18 and TRBJ2-2; TRBD1 or TRBD2 may be the D gene (5 bases each). CDR1 and CDR2 (germline): KGHSH, LQKENI. This CDR3 has 14 amino acids. V lost 2 bases and J 4 bases, leaving 8 bases between the germline ends. The chain's CDR3 is CASSPEGFTGELFF. Written as DNA, the CDR3 is TGTGCCAGCTCACCAGAGGGGTTCACCGGGGAGCTGTTTTTT.